This TCR beta chain was sequenced during a study of blood T cell repertoires in COVID-19. This CDR3 is built from 14 residues. Trimming removed 3 bases at V and 2 bases at J, with 9 bases between. Germline V lookup: CDR1 SGHTA, CDR2 FQGNSA. Per the original data handling: How many nucleated cells were present was estimated from reference gene primer amplification. The repertoire was sequenced with immunoSEQ multiplex PCR; TCRdb's copy has only in-frame clones and lacks some. The V and J calls and the clone size are those of that table, but D and trimming were determined from the DNA. The sample has 30,000 to 45,000 clones; 70% to 90% are singletons.

Sequencing input: peripheral blood. V gene TRBV7-2 combines with J gene TRBJ2-3; possible D gene TRBD2, 6 bases. The sequence was collected from a man aged 55 to 70 in a cohort sampled during active COVID-19. The CDR3 bases are TGTGCCAGCAGCTTTAGCGGTACCACAGATACGCAGTATTTT. Protein: CASSFSGTTDTQYF.